This entry lists 19 T cell receptor beta chains sequenced from one sample in a study of CD8+ T cells in alopecia areata (dated by TCRdb to about 2018). Library creation used the immunoSEQ multiplex PCR assay. For TCR sequencing, RNA was extracted from every sample and reverse transcribed into cDNA to serve as template. Entries here come from immuneACCESS through TCRdb and include only in-frame sequences with V and J called. Some clones fail to appear in such tables; in the studies checked, an unresolved V gene covers under half of the shortfall, and the cause of the remainder is unknown. Recorded for this sample are 170,000 or so clones; around 71% of them occurred a single time. 0.91% of the sample rests with the top ten. In light of the paper, this sample's time point label describes: around 28 days on oral tofacitinib. What the treatment or condition label conveys for this sample: oral pan-JAK inhibitor, 5-10 mg twice daily.

Sequencing was performed on CD4+ T cells sorted from blood, taken at week 4, from a patient treated with tofacitinib. The receptors here all came from a human donor with alopecia areata.

The chain employs TRBV29-1 and TRBJ1-1, with 7 bases fitting TRBD1. The germline gives CDR1 SQVTM, CDR2 ANQGSEA. V gave up 8 bases and J gave up 6 bases; unmatched junction bases: 6. The CDR3 has 11 residues. CDR3 in amino acids: CSTKGASEAFF. The CDR3 nucleotides read TGCAGCACCAAGGGGGCCTCTGAAGCTTTCTTT.

The rearrangement joins TRBV2 to TRBJ2-2; D is undetermined. There are 13 residues in the CDR3. Germline CDR1 is SNHLY and CDR2 is FYNNEI. The germline V and J ends were trimmed by 3 bases and 1 base, with 3 bases remaining between them. CDR3 in DNA: TGTGCCAGCAGTGACGAGAACACCGGGGAGCTGTTTTTT. As protein: CASSDENTGELFF. Drawing the rest from reference TRBV2 and TRBJ2-2, the complete variable domain is EPEVTQTPSHQVTQMGQEVILRCVPISNHLYFYWYRQILGQKVEFLVSFYNNEISEKSEIFDDQFSVERPDGSNFTLKIRSTKLEDSAMYFCASSDENTGELFFGEGSRLTVL.

In this sample, this clone turned up a few times. The genes are TRBV29-1 and TRBJ1-2; unclear D gene. Germline V CDR1 and CDR2: SQVTM, ANQGSEA. CDR3 length: 14 residues. V was clipped by 2 bases and J by 4 bases, with 14 bases between them. The CDR3 DNA is TGCAGCGTTGAAAATTCCGAAGCTCTCTATGGCTACACCTTC. Translation gives CSVENSEALYGYTF.

The chain employs TRBV9 and TRBJ1-5, with D possibly TRBD1 on 5 matching bases. Germline loops: CDR1 SGDLS, CDR2 YYNGEE. V was clipped by 2 bases and J by 10 bases, with 19 bases between them. The CDR3 is 15 amino acids. The chain's CDR3 is CASSVDGRGISPQHF. DNA for the CDR3: TGTGCCAGCAGCGTGGATGGAAGGGGCATCAGCCCCCAGCATTTT.

The chain has TRBV7-9 and TRBJ2-1; the match to TRBD1 covers 12 bases. V shed 6 bases and J 3 bases; nucleotides not matched to a gene: 6. Germline assignment: CDR1 SEHNR and CDR2 FQNEAQ (reference sequence). The CDR3 has 16 residues. CDR3 loop: CASRPGTGGFYNEQFF. In DNA, the CDR3 is TGTGCCAGCAGGCCCGGGACAGGGGGCTTCTACAATGAGCAGTTCTTC.

This clone showed up just once. The chain carries TRBV2 and TRBJ1-1; TRBD1 matches 7 bases. Germline V lookup: CDR1 SNHLY, CDR2 FYNNEI. The CDR3 is made up of 12 amino acids. Trimming cost V 3 bases and J 10 bases; bases outside gene matches: 5. The CDR3 reads CASSEWDSAAFF. The CDR3 DNA follows: TGTGCCAGCAGTGAGTGGGACAGCGCAGCTTTCTTT.

The chain couples TRBV4-2 to TRBJ2-2; 8 bases are a match to TRBD2. V trimming: 1 base; J trimming: 6 bases; junction bases outside the gene matches: 4. From germline, CDR1 is LGHNA and CDR2 YNFKEQ. The CDR3 contains 15 residues. The CDR3 nucleotides read TGTGCCAGCAGCCAAGTTCCGGGGGGGCCCGGGGAGCTGTTTTTT. Translated: CASSQVPGGPGELFF.

This clone is a singleton in its sample. This chain links TRBV4-1 with TRBJ1-2, with 8 bases lining up with TRBD1. The CDR3 length is 14 residues. Trimming cost V 0 bases and J 5 bases; bases outside gene matches: 2. Germline V gene data show CDR1 as MGHRA and CDR2 as YSYEKL. The CDR3 region has the DNA TGCGCCAGCAGCCAAGAACAGGGGGGATATGGCTACACCTTC. Translated: CASSQEQGGYGYTF.

The chain carries TRBV29-1 and TRBJ1-4, with D maybe TRBD1 (5 bases). This CDR3 is built from 13 residues. Germline V lookup: CDR1 SQVTM, CDR2 ANQGSEA. V shed 7 bases and J shed 8 bases, with 17 bases lying between them. The CDR3 sequence is CSAFAPGSEKLFF. In nucleotides, the CDR3 is TGCAGCGCCTTTGCCCCAGGGAGCGAAAAACTGTTTTTT.

This clone was seen more than once but under ten times. The same CDR3 can be traced to other DNA sequences in this sample. The rearrangement joins TRBV9 to TRBJ2-3; no firm D call. Trimming stripped 0 bases from V and 0 bases from J, with 2 bases between. The CDR3 loop spans 13 amino acids. The germline V gene encodes CDR1 SGDLS and CDR2 YYNGEE. The CDR3 coding sequence is TGTGCCAGCAGCGTAGGCAGCACAGATACGCAGTATTTT. This codes for CASSVGSTDTQYF.

This clone was detected a few times. This chain's CDR3 is CASSLHSQGNTEAFF. The CDR3, as DNA: TGCGCCAGCAGCTTGCACAGCCAGGGGAACACTGAAGCTTTCTTT. J is TRBJ1-1 and V is TRBV5-1; possible D gene TRBD1, 5 bases. The CDR3 length is 15 residues. V was trimmed by 1 base and J by 1 base, leaving 11 bases between them. CDR1 is SGHRS and CDR2 is YFSETQ in the germline V gene.

Concerning this clone itself: The same CDR3 is also encoded by other DNA sequences in this sample. The chain couples TRBV30 to TRBJ1-2; no clear D gene. CDR3 length: 12 residues. V lost 2 bases to trimming and J lost 8 bases, with 12 bases between them. Germline V gene lookup returns CDR1 GTSNPN and CDR2 SVGIG (reference sequence). CDR3 bases: TGTGCCTGGAGTCCCGGTTCCGGAGGCTACACCTTC. Its translation is CAWSPGSGGYTF.

This clone was counted a single time. This CDR3 is also generated by other DNA sequences in the sample. The V gene is TRBV5-1, the J gene TRBJ2-5; possibly TRBD2 for D (6 bases). The germline V gene encodes CDR1 SGHRS and CDR2 YFSETQ. With 4 bases removed from V and 2 bases from J, the gap between germline ends came to 12 bases. The CDR3 has 14 amino acids. CDR3 in DNA: TGCGCCAGCAGCCGCGGGACGCTGCAAGAGACCCAGTACTTC. Translated, it gives CASSRGTLQETQYF.

The V and J genes are TRBV7-2 and TRBJ1-4; D perhaps matches TRBD1 (5 bases). The CDR3 loop spans 14 amino acids. Per germline, CDR1 SGHTA and CDR2 FQGNSA. The V end was cut by 2 bases, the J end by 7 bases, with 11 bases between. The CDR3 loop reads CASSLSDTREKLFF. The CDR3 DNA sequence: TGTGCCAGCAGCTTATCGGACACTCGTGAAAAACTGTTTTTT.

This chain joins TRBV30 and TRBJ1-4; maybe TRBD1 (5 bases). V gave up 3 bases and J gave up 13 bases, with 18 bases separating them. There are 13 residues in the CDR3. Per germline, CDR1 GTSNPN and CDR2 SVGIG (reference sequence). CDR3 region: CAWSDRRGSGLFF. The CDR3 DNA is TGTGCCTGGAGCGACCGGAGGGGATCAGGACTGTTTTTT.

The rearrangement joins TRBV29-1 to TRBJ2-1; TRBD2 is a possible D gene (5 bases). The CDR3 runs to 11 residues. Germline-derived CDR1 and CDR2 are SQVTM and ANQGSEA. V dropped 5 bases and J dropped 6 bases, with 8 bases sitting between them. CDR3 sequence: CSVRRFNEQFF. The CDR3 nucleotides are TGCAGCGTTAGGAGGTTCAATGAGCAGTTCTTC.

The chain combines TRBV19 with TRBJ1-5; no clear D gene. Trimming stripped 0 bases from V and 5 bases from J, with 8 bases between. Germline-derived CDR1 and CDR2 are LNHDA and SQIVND (reference sequence). This CDR3 has 14 residues. CDR3 protein: CASSIEIGYQPQHF. For the CDR3, the DNA is TGTGCCAGTAGTATAGAGATTGGTTATCAGCCCCAGCATTTT.

The DNA of the CDR3 is TGCAGCGTCGGGGGGGCCGGGACAGGAAGAAATGAAAAACTGTTTTTT. This codes for CSVGGAGTGRNEKLFF. The chain couples TRBV29-1 to TRBJ1-4, with TRBD1 matching over 8 bases. Trimming removed 6 bases from V and 5 bases from J; junction bases left unmatched: 14. Germline CDR1 SQVTM, CDR2 ANQGSEA. This CDR3 has 16 residues.

Here the CDR3 reads CASSGRWGQETQYF. The CDR3 DNA reads as TGTGCCAGCAGTGGGAGATGGGGCCAAGAGACCCAGTACTTC. The V and J genes are TRBV2 and TRBJ2-5; D is unresolved. The CDR3 is made up of 14 amino acids. In germline, CDR1 is SNHLY, CDR2 FYNNEI. With 4 bases removed from V and 1 base from J, the gap between germline ends came to 10 bases. Looking up the rest from reference TRBV2 and TRBJ2-5 gives the full variable domain: EPEVTQTPSHQVTQMGQEVILRCVPISNHLYFYWYRQILGQKVEFLVSFYNNEISEKSEIFDDQFSVERPDGSNFTLKIRSTKLEDSAMYFCASSGRWGQETQYFGPGTRLLVL.